These T cell receptor beta chains were read from a single sample in a study of T-cell memory formation after mild COVID-19. One entry per CDR3 protein, called by TCRdb with MiXCR from the 5' RACE reads. The sample includes about 260,000 distinct CDR3 sequences, 16% seen only once; the top ten take under 25%. Material for sequencing was PBMCs or a T cell subset sorted from them (not recorded which). The receptors were sampled from a man aged 18 to 29 who had mild COVID-19 (a few samples of this study predate the infection). Cell type and time point are not known. The CDR3 runs from the conserved cysteine through the conserved F or W. The order of the fields is J gene, clone size, D gene, V gene, CDR3 protein, CDR3 DNA. D genes are given only for firm matches. Rows give clone size only sometimes, using once, few, many, or a class for an expanded clone.

TRBJ2-5 . . TRBV18 CASSPSRGMETQYF TGTGCCAGCTCACCTAGTCGCGGTATGGAGACCCAGTACTTC
TRBJ2-5 . . TRBV11-2 CASSGEEDRFETQYF TGTGCCAGCAGTGGGGAAGAGGATCGTTTCGAGACCCAGTACTTC
TRBJ2-7 few TRBD2 TRBV4-3 CASSKGGYEQYF TGCGCCAGCAGCAAGGGAGGGTACGAGCAGTACTTC
TRBJ2-3 . . TRBV4-3 CASSQGGRTDTQYF TGCGCCAGCAGCCAGGGGGGCCGGACAGATACGCAGTATTTT
TRBJ2-3 few . TRBV6-5 CASRAPGTGDTQYF TGTGCCAGCAGGGCCCCCGGGACCGGAGATACGCAGTATTTT
TRBJ2-5 . TRBD2 TRBV5-4 CASSSPGLRETQYF TGTGCCAGCAGCTCCCCGGGACTACGAGAGACCCAGTACTTC
TRBJ1-2 . . TRBV6-5 CASRDLDNYGYTF TGTGCCAGCAGGGACCTGGACAACTATGGCTACACCTTC
TRBJ1-1 . . TRBV18 CASSPLSRANTEAFF TGTGCCAGCTCACCTCTTTCCAGGGCCAACACTGAAGCTTTCTTT
TRBJ2-1 few . TRBV11-2 CASSLDSLSSRNEQFF TGTGCCAGCAGCTTAGACTCCCTGTCTAGCCGCAATGAGCAGTTCTTC
TRBJ2-1 . . TRBV5-1 CASSRGQYNEQFF TGCGCCAGCAGTCGAGGACAGTACAATGAGCAGTTCTTC
TRBJ2-5 many . TRBV18 CASSPPQETQYF TGTGCCAGCTCACCCCCCCAAGAGACCCAGTACTTC
TRBJ1-1 few . TRBV5-1 CASSLDGGTNTEAFF TGCGCCAGCAGCTTGGATGGGGGGACGAACACTGAAGCTTTCTTT
TRBJ2-3 . TRBD2 TRBV11-2 CASSLDLATSGFYTDTQYF TGTGCCAGCAGCTTAGACCTGGCGACTAGCGGGTTCTATACAGATACGCAGTATTTT
TRBJ2-1 . . TRBV29-1 CSVTGGVGEQFF TGCAGCGTTACAGGGGGGGTAGGAGAGCAGTTCTTC
TRBJ1-6 . . TRBV7-3 CASSEQPNSPLHF TGTGCCAGCAGCGAACAGCCTAATTCACCCCTCCACTTT
TRBJ2-4 . . TRBV4-3 CASSQDWGVKNIQYF TGCGCCAGCAGCCAAGATTGGGGAGTCAAAAACATTCAGTACTTC
TRBJ2-7 many . TRBV29-1 CSVAWGGDEQYF TGCAGCGTGGCTTGGGGAGGAGACGAGCAGTACTTC
TRBJ1-4 many . TRBV7-2 CASSLGATNEKLFF TGTGCCAGCAGCTTAGGAGCAACTAATGAAAAACTGTTTTTT
TRBJ2-3 . TRBD2 TRBV5-1 CASTAGGRTSTDTQYF TGCGCCAGCACGGCGGGGGGGCGAACTAGCACAGATACGCAGTATTTT
TRBJ2-2 few . TRBV12-5 CASGLVQGRTNTGELFF TGTGCTAGTGGTTTGGTCCAAGGACGGACGAACACCGGGGAGCTGTTTTTT
TRBJ2-3 . . TRBV7-9 CASTSGWDTQYF TGTGCCAGCACCTCGGGATGGGATACGCAGTATTTT
TRBJ2-7 few . TRBV5-1 CASSLIGQTSYEQYF TGCGCCAGCAGCTTGATCGGGCAGACCTCCTACGAGCAGTACTTC
TRBJ2-5 few . TRBV7-2 CASRRSPQETQYF TGTGCCAGCAGACGTAGCCCCCAAGAGACCCAGTACTTC
TRBJ2-1 . . TRBV9 CASSVGSLGEQFF TGTGCCAGCAGCGTAGGTAGTCTGGGTGAGCAGTTCTTC
TRBJ1-2 few . TRBV7-2 CASSLDRGSGVGYTF TGTGCCAGCAGCTTAGACCGGGGCAGCGGCGTGGGCTACACCTTC
TRBJ1-2 many . TRBV6-6 CASRGGENYGYTF TGTGCCAGCAGGGGAGGGGAAAACTATGGCTACACCTTC